The next 25 T cell receptor beta chains were all read from a single sample in a study of T cells in Graves' hyperthyroidism and ophthalmopathy (dated by TCRdb to the late 2010s). The library was produced with multiplex PCR. TCRdb records Illumina HiSeq 2000 as the sequencer. The TCR beta CDR3 regions were amplified from the RNA transcripts. The TCR CDR3 was subjected to a first round of RT-PCR using the HTBI primer set and the Qiagen OneStep RT-PCR kit. TCRdb applied fastp at Q25 and MiXCR to the public reads, then kept only in-frame beta chains. Here each entry gathers all rows of one CDR3 protein and keeps the most common genes and DNA. Here the sample has 100,000 to 130,000 distinct CDR3 sequences; more than 15% occur a single time. Of the sample, under 45% falls within the top ten clones. Sequencing used blood. The receptors were gathered from a woman in her fifties or sixties with Graves' hyperthyroidism.

This clonotype was seen many times. The chain couples TRBV28 to TRBJ1-1; D gene ambiguous. Germline lookup yields CDR1 MDHEN and CDR2 SYDVKM. This CDR3 contains 14 residues. The V end lost 1 base, the J end lost 4 bases, and 10 bases lay between the germline ends. As DNA, the CDR3 is TGTGCCAGCAGTTTATTTACTGGGAGCACTGAAGCTTTCTTT. This gives the protein CASSLFTGSTEAFF.

This clonotype has ten or more counts. The CDR3 spells CASSQDEGAYGYTF. For the CDR3, the DNA is TGTGCCAGCAGCCAAGATGAGGGGGCGTATGGCTACACCTTC. This sequence joins TRBV4-2 and TRBJ1-2, with 7 bases matching TRBD1. From germline, CDR1 is LGHNA and CDR2 YNFKEQ. This CDR3 spans 14 amino acids. V gave up 0 bases and J gave up 5 bases; unmatched junction bases: 3.

This clonotype was picked up many times. The CDR3 bases are TGTGCCAGCAGTTTAAGGGGGGGAGGACTAGCGGGAGTTACGCAGTACTTC. Translation: CASSLRGGGLAGVTQYF. The chain employs TRBV27 and TRBJ2-7; 13 nucleotides line up with TRBD2. CDR3 length: 17 amino acids. Germline CDR1 is MNHEY and CDR2 is SMNVEV (reference sequence). With 2 bases clipped from V and 9 bases from J, the junction kept 13 bases outside the gene matches.

This clonotype appeared many times. V usage is TRBV28 and J usage is TRBJ2-3, with TRBD2 matching 9 bases. CDR1 is MDHEN, CDR2 SYDVKM, per germline. The CDR3 is 16 amino acids. After removal of 4 bases from V and 1 base from J, the junction contained 6 bases not matched to a gene. The CDR3 spells CASSSPASGGTDTQYF. The CDR3 nucleotides read TGTGCCAGCAGTTCCCCGGCTAGCGGGGGCACAGATACGCAGTATTTT.

This clonotype was picked up many times. J is TRBJ2-1 and V is TRBV29-1; 8 bases are shared with TRBD2. The ends lost 4 bases at V and 9 bases at J; junction bases unmatched: 5. The CDR3 length is 12 residues. Germline values: CDR1 SQVTM, CDR2 ANQGSEA. As DNA, the CDR3 is TGCAGCGTTGGGTCGGGAGGGGGTGAGCAGTTCTTC. This translates into CSVGSGGGEQFF.

The V gene is TRBV5-1, the J gene TRBJ2-3, with 9 bases lining up with TRBD2. After removal of 2 bases from V and 7 bases from J, the junction contained 5 bases not matched to a gene. Germline CDR1 SGHRS, CDR2 YFSETQ. The CDR3 is 14 amino acids. The CDR3 sequence: CASSLSSGRNTQYF. The CDR3 nucleotides read TGCGCCAGCAGCTTAAGTAGCGGGAGAAATACGCAGTATTTT. Full variable domain (remainder filled in from reference TRBV5-1 and TRBJ2-3): KAGVTQTPRYLIKTRGQQVTLSCSPISGHRSVSWYQQTPGQGLQFLFEYFSETQRNKGNFPGRFSGRQFSNSRSEMNVSTLELGDSALYLCASSLSSGRNTQYFGPGTRLTVL.

This clonotype showed up many times. V gene TRBV2 combines with J gene TRBJ2-3; TRBD2 matches 9 bases. This CDR3 has 14 amino acids. After removal of 6 bases from V and 1 base from J, the junction contained 2 bases not matched to a gene. Germline V gene data show CDR1 as SNHLY and CDR2 as FYNNEI. CDR3 DNA: TGTGCCAGCAGGGAGCGGGAGGGCACAGATACGCAGTATTTT. This codes for CASREREGTDTQYF.

This clonotype was seen repeatedly, ten times or more. The chain carries TRBV28 and TRBJ1-1; 9 positions match TRBD1. The CDR3 contains 14 residues. Germline V gene data show CDR1 as MDHEN and CDR2 as SYDVKM. J gave up 4 bases and V 5 bases, and 5 bases lay outside the gene matches. CDR3 amino acids: CASSHRGRGTEAFF. CDR3 nucleotide sequence: TGTGCCAGCAGTCACAGGGGGCGAGGCACTGAAGCTTTCTTT.

J is TRBJ2-2 and V is TRBV28; no clear D. V lost 1 base to trimming and J lost 3 bases, with 9 bases between them. The CDR3 is 15 residues long. CDR1 and CDR2 (germline): MDHEN, SYDVKM. This CDR3 is CASSLFVRHTGELFF. The CDR3 region has the DNA TGTGCCAGCAGTTTATTCGTGAGGCACACCGGGGAGCTGTTTTTT.

This clonotype was recorded many times. This chain uses TRBV19 with TRBJ2-3, with TRBD1 matching 7 bases. Germline assignment: CDR1 LNHDA and CDR2 SQIVND (reference sequence). There are 17 residues in the CDR3. Losses at the gene ends were 4 bases for V and 1 base for J; bases not matched to a gene: 11. CDR3 sequence (DNA): TGTGCCAGTAGTACCCGCCCGACAGGGTGGGGCACAGATACGCAGTATTTT. It yields the protein CASSTRPTGWGTDTQYF.

This clonotype was recorded many times. The chain links TRBV5-1 to TRBJ2-2; either TRBD1 or TRBD2 may supply D (6 bases each). CDR3 length: 16 amino acids. Germline values: CDR1 SGHRS, CDR2 YFSETQ. Trimming removed 3 bases from V and 7 bases from J, with 19 bases in between. DNA of the CDR3: TGCGCCAGCAGCTCCTACTTAGGGGGGCGCTTCGGGGAGCTGTTTTTT. Translated: CASSSYLGGRFGELFF.

This clonotype was observed many times. The genes are TRBV9 and TRBJ2-7; D gene uncertain. Germline V gene data show CDR1 as SGDLS and CDR2 as YYNGEE. CDR3 size: 13 residues. The V and J ends lost 3 bases and 2 bases respectively, with 9 bases between them. CDR3 DNA sequence: TGTGCCAGCAGCGCCGGTCTAGCCTACGAGCAGTACTTC. This sequence encodes CASSAGLAYEQYF.

This clonotype was picked up many times. This rearrangement joins TRBV20-1 to TRBJ2-2; D might be TRBD1 (5 bases). CDR1 and CDR2 from the germline V gene are DFQATT and SNEGSKA (reference sequence). Trimming shortened V by 4 bases and J by 3 bases, and 9 bases separated the two germline ends. The CDR3 is made up of 13 amino acids. The CDR3: CSAMDIDTGELFF. CDR3 nucleotides: TGCAGTGCTATGGACATCGACACCGGGGAGCTGTTTTTT.

The J gene is TRBJ2-5, the V gene TRBV20-1; TRBD2 agrees at 8 bases. V shed 0 bases, J shed 4 bases, and the junction held 10 bases outside the gene matches. The CDR3 is 16 amino acids. The germline V gene encodes CDR1 DFQATT and CDR2 SNEGSKA (reference sequence). CDR3 bases: TGCAGTGCTAGAGATCCGGGGGGGGGGGGGGGAGAGACCCAGTACTTC. It encodes CSARDPGGGGGETQYF.

On this clonotype itself: This may stem from a read error, because a much larger clone lies one nucleotide away. The J gene is TRBJ2-1, the V gene TRBV24-1; D is tentatively TRBD1 or TRBD2 (5 bases each). There are 20 residues in the CDR3. The germline gives CDR1 KGHDR, CDR2 SFDVKD. CDR3 DNA: TGTGTCACCAGTGAGCCCGGACTTAGTGGGGCCAAAGTAGTCGGTGGTGAGCAGTTCTTC. Translating gives CVTSEPGLSGAKVVGGEQFF.

As regards this clonotype: It may be a read error: a sequence one base away is much more abundant. This chain connects TRBV7-9 to TRBJ2-1, with D perhaps matching TRBD2 (5 bases). The germline V gene has CDR1 SEHNR and CDR2 FQNEAQ (reference sequence). V shed 5 bases and J shed 11 bases, with 16 bases lying between them. The CDR3 totals 13 residues. This CDR3 is CASSDPARGKQFF. Here the CDR3 DNA reads TGTGCCAGCAGCGACCCAGCCCGGGGTAAGCAGTTCTTC.

The sample holds many counts of this clonotype. V usage is TRBV20-1 and J usage is TRBJ2-7, with TRBD1 identical over 7 bases. Germline CDR1 and CDR2: DFQATT and SNEGSKA (reference sequence). This CDR3 region has 12 residues. With V trimmed by 4 bases and J by 3 bases, 3 bases remained unmatched. The CDR3 spells CSAMTGLYEQYV. CDR3 sequence (DNA): TGCAGTGCTATGACAGGGCTCTACGAGCAGTACGTC.

This clonotype was detected ten times or more. V usage is TRBV28 and J usage is TRBJ2-3; a weak D match, TRBD1 (6 bases). V was cut by 1 base and J by 4 bases, with 9 bases left in between. Germline CDR1 is MDHEN and CDR2 is SYDVKM. The CDR3 is made up of 14 amino acids. CDR3 in amino acids: CASSLLTGPDTQYF. CDR3 nucleotides: TGTGCCAGCAGTTTATTGACAGGACCAGATACGCAGTATTTT.

This clonotype was detected many times. The CDR3 DNA is TGCAGTGCTAGAGGGTGGACGGAGCACCAAGAGACCCAGTACTTC. Amino acid sequence: CSARGWTEHQETQYF. The chain carries TRBV20-1 and TRBJ2-5; D uncertain. Trimming took 1 base from V and 0 from J, leaving 12 bases between them. The CDR3 extends over 15 amino acids. Germline V gene sequence: CDR1 DFQATT, CDR2 SNEGSKA (reference sequence).

There are many counts of this clonotype. The rearrangement joins TRBV7-2 to TRBJ2-2; 8 bases are a match to TRBD2. The CDR3 spans 17 residues. With 4 bases clipped from V and 3 bases from J, the junction kept 10 bases outside the gene matches. The germline V gene has CDR1 SGHTA and CDR2 FQGNSA. The CDR3 loop is CASSWAVTSADTGELFF. The DNA of the CDR3 is TGTGCCAGCAGCTGGGCGGTGACTAGCGCAGACACCGGGGAGCTGTTTTTT.

This clonotype was seen ten or more times. This chain joins TRBV14 and TRBJ2-1; 7 positions match TRBD2. Germline loops: CDR1 SGHDN, CDR2 FVKESK. V shed 4 bases, J shed 3 bases, and the junction held 12 bases outside the gene matches. The CDR3 consists of 17 residues. This CDR3 is CASSPSTGAGSYNEQFF. CDR3 DNA: TGTGCCAGCAGCCCGTCCACCGGAGCGGGGAGCTACAATGAGCAGTTCTTC.

The gene calls are TRBV4-2 and TRBJ2-7, with D perhaps TRBD2 (6 bases). V was trimmed by 4 bases and J by 0 bases, leaving 16 bases between them. Germline loops: CDR1 LGHNA, CDR2 YNFKEQ. The CDR3 runs to 16 residues. CDR3 sequence: CASSPMPAGSSYEQYF. The CDR3 bases are TGTGCCAGCAGCCCTATGCCGGCGGGGAGCTCCTACGAGCAGTACTTC.

This clonotype was recorded many times. The J gene is TRBJ1-6, the V gene TRBV9, with 7 bases lining up with TRBD1. V trimming: 5 bases; J trimming: 5 bases; junction bases outside the gene matches: 4. This CDR3 spans 14 amino acids. Germline CDR1 reads SGDLS; CDR2 reads YYNGEE. Here the CDR3 DNA reads TGTGCCAGCAGTCCAGGGACAGATAATTCACCCCTCCACTTT. Amino acids: CASSPGTDNSPLHF. The variable domain in full, completed from reference TRBV9 and TRBJ1-6, reads DSGVTQTPKHLITATGQRVTLRCSPRSGDLSVYWYQQSLDQGLQFLIQYYNGEERAKGNILERFSAQQFPDLHSELNLSSLELGDSALYFCASSPGTDNSPLHFGNGTRLTVT.

This clonotype came up many times. The J gene is TRBJ2-3, the V gene TRBV5-1; D uncertain. The CDR3 runs to 15 residues. V was pared by 1 base and J by 4 bases, with 13 bases between. Germline-derived CDR1 and CDR2 are SGHRS and YFSETQ. In DNA form, the CDR3 reads TGCGCCAGCAGCTTGTCCACATCGTTATCAGATACGCAGTATTTT. It codes for CASSLSTSLSDTQYF.

Comments on this clonotype: A read error may account for a junction end that differs from germline. V gene TRBV11-1 combines with J gene TRBJ2-3; TRBD2 matches at 15 bases. There are 17 residues in the CDR3. Germline values: CDR1 SGHAT, CDR2 FQDESV (reference sequence). The DNA of the CDR3 is TGCGCCAGCAGCTTGGGACTAGCGGGAGGCGGCACAGATACGCGGTATTTT. It specifies CASSLGLAGGGTDTRYF.